The 30 T cell receptor beta chains in this list originate from one sample, sequenced in a study of T cell changes during pregnancy in multiple sclerosis. The method was immunoSEQ multiplex PCR; TCRdb's version includes in-frame clones alone and lacks a portion of them. The table lists tens of thousands of clones, 88% of them singletons. Sequenced material: CD4+ T cells from peripheral blood mononuclear cells, taken in the second trimester of pregnancy. All receptors come from a female donor with multiple sclerosis, enrolled in a pregnancy study.

The chain carries TRBV14 and TRBJ2-2, with TRBD1 matching over 10 bases. Per germline, CDR1 SGHDN and CDR2 FVKESK. J gave up 13 bases and V 4 bases, and 6 bases lay outside the gene matches. CDR3 length: 13 residues. The CDR3 loop is CASSRDRGLPLFF. In nucleotides, the CDR3 is TGTGCCAGCAGCCGGGACAGGGGCCTTCCGCTGTTTTTT.

The V call is TRBV7-5, the J call TRBJ1-3. TRBV7-5 is described as a pseudogene. The CDR3 extends over 16 amino acids. CDR3 DNA: TGTGTCAGAAGCTTAGCTGTCGGGGGTTCGGGAAACACCATATATTTT. Its protein product is CVRSLAVGGSGNTIYF.

CDR3 loop: CASSILAGRSGETQYF. Here the CDR3 DNA reads TGTGCCAGCAGTATACTAGCGGGGAGGTCCGGGGAGACCCAGTACTTC. V gene TRBV28 combines with J gene TRBJ2-5, with 10 bases that match TRBD2. Germline trimming cut 5 bases from V and 5 bases from J; bases unmatched to any gene: 11. The V gene's germline CDR1 is MDHEN and CDR2 SYDVKM. This CDR3 has 16 residues.

The V gene is TRBV5-1, the J gene TRBJ2-7, with D tentatively TRBD2 (7 bases). Trimming removed 6 bases at V and 5 bases at J, with 15 bases between. The germline gives CDR1 SGHRS, CDR2 YFSETQ. The CDR3 sequence is 13 residues long. Written as DNA, the CDR3 is TGCGCCAGCACTGTAGGGGGAGGGGACGAGCAGTACTTC. Translating it yields CASTVGGGDEQYF.

J is TRBJ2-7 and V is TRBV28; possible D gene TRBD2, 7 bases. The CDR3 extends over 17 amino acids. Trimming removed 5 bases at V and 7 bases at J, with 27 bases between. Per the germline V gene, CDR1 is MDHEN and CDR2 is SYDVKM. This CDR3 is CASSISGWGGGLGEQYF. The DNA of the CDR3 is TGTGCCAGCAGTATCTCGGGGTGGGGGGGCGGTTTGGGGGAGCAGTACTTC.

CDR3 DNA: TGCGCCAGCAGTGAAGGACTCCACTACGAGCAGTACTTC. Translation gives CASSEGLHYEQYF. J is TRBJ2-7 and V is TRBV10-2, with D possibly matching TRBD2 (5 bases). The CDR3 consists of 13 residues. Trimming stripped 3 bases from V and 3 bases from J, with 9 bases between. Germline-derived CDR1 and CDR2 are WSHSY and SAAADI.

The chain uses TRBV7-2 and TRBJ1-4, with D possibly matching TRBD1 (5 bases). V lost 0 bases and J 6 bases, leaving 5 bases between the germline ends. The V gene's germline CDR1 is SGHTA and CDR2 FQGNSA. The CDR3 is 13 residues long. Written as DNA, the CDR3 is TGTGCCAGCAGCTTAGCAGGGGATGAAAAACTGTTTTTT. It yields the protein CASSLAGDEKLFF.

The rearrangement links TRBV10-3 to TRBJ2-7; D perhaps matches TRBD2 (6 bases). The CDR3 extends over 16 amino acids. Looked up from germline, CDR1 is ENHRY and CDR2 is SYGVKD. Between the trimmed V and J ends, which lost 2 bases and 6 bases, there was a span of 20 bases. This CDR3 is CAISEEPHGSSIEQYF. CDR3 DNA: TGTGCCATCAGTGAGGAGCCCCACGGGAGCTCGATCGAGCAGTACTTC.

V and J are TRBV19 and TRBJ2-5; 8 bases agree with TRBD2. Germline CDR1 is LNHDA and CDR2 is SQIVND (reference sequence). V was clipped by 7 bases and J by 5 bases; unmatched bases: 9. The CDR3 is 14 amino acids. The DNA of the CDR3 is TGTGCCAGTACCGGGACTAGGGACCGCGAGACCCAGTACTTC. As protein: CASTGTRDRETQYF. Together with reference TRBV19 and TRBJ2-5, the CDR3 gives the full variable domain: DGGITQSPKYLFRKEGQNVTLSCEQNLNHDAMYWYRQDPGQGLRLIYYSQIVNDFQKGDIAEGYSVSREKKESFPLTVTSAQKNPTAFYLCASTGTRDRETQYFGPGTRLLVL.

On this clone: At the DNA level, this CDR3 is encoded by other sequences in the same sample as well. The chain employs TRBV18 and TRBJ2-1, with 13 bases aligning to TRBD2. Trimming at V came to 3 bases and at J to 5 bases, leaving 1 base not matched to a gene. The germline CDR1 and CDR2 sequences are KGHSH and LQKENI. CDR3 length: 15 amino acids. As DNA, the CDR3 is TGTGCCAGCTCACCCGGACTAGCGGGAGACAATGAGCAGTTCTTC. Protein product: CASSPGLAGDNEQFF.

This clone was observed a single time. This chain uses TRBV28 with TRBJ2-1, with TRBD2 identical over 12 bases. This CDR3 has 16 amino acids. V dropped 3 bases and J dropped 5; count of bases not matched to a gene: 5. The germline V gene encodes CDR1 MDHEN and CDR2 SYDVKM. The CDR3, as DNA: TGTGCCAGCAGTTTGACTAGCGGGAGCCGGGACAATGAGCAGTTCTTC. Translated: CASSLTSGSRDNEQFF.

This rearrangement joins TRBV2 to TRBJ1-1; D call uncertain. In germline, CDR1 is SNHLY, CDR2 FYNNEI. This CDR3 has 12 amino acids. V was clipped by 7 bases and J by 1 base, with 7 bases between them. Written as DNA, the CDR3 is TGTGCCAGCACGGTTGGGAACACTGAAGCTTTCTTT. The encoded protein is CASTVGNTEAFF.

This clone was counted a single time. The rearrangement uses TRBV29-1 and TRBJ2-7, with 11 bases identical to TRBD1. Germline loops: CDR1 SQVTM, CDR2 ANQGSEA. Trimming at V came to 1 base and at J to 11 bases, leaving 22 bases not matched to a gene. CDR3 length equals 18 residues. CDR3 in DNA: TGCAGCGTTGAAGGAGAGATGGGCTTCCGGGACAGGGGGACGGTGGAGTACTTC. This translates into CSVEGEMGFRDRGTVEYF.

This clone was seen once. The CDR3 here is CASSSPLWSTEAFF. The CDR3 DNA sequence: TGTGCCAGCAGCTCTCCCCTTTGGAGCACTGAAGCTTTCTTT. This chain connects TRBV5-4 to TRBJ1-1, with no clear D. CDR1 and CDR2 from the germline V gene are SGHNT and YYREEE (reference sequence). Between the trimmed V and J ends, which lost 3 bases and 4 bases, there was a span of 13 bases. There are 14 residues in the CDR3.

This clone was counted once. The CDR3 loop reads CASSVLAGGQETQYF. The DNA of the CDR3 is TGTGCCAGCAGCGTACTAGCGGGAGGCCAGGAGACCCAGTACTTC. V usage is TRBV9 and J usage is TRBJ2-5; 11 bases fit TRBD2. Looked up from germline, CDR1 is SGDLS and CDR2 is YYNGEE. The CDR3 contains 15 residues. V gave up 1 base and J gave up 5 bases; unmatched junction bases: 4.

The rearrangement uses TRBV5-8 and TRBJ2-5, with a weak D call TRBD1 (6 bases). The CDR3 is 14 amino acids. Trimming pared 2 bases from V and 4 bases from J, leaving 12 bases between. In germline, CDR1 is SGHTS, CDR2 YDEGEE. The CDR3 nucleotides are TGTGCCAGCAGCTTATTCACAGGGCCAGAGACCCAGTACTTC. Translation gives CASSLFTGPETQYF.

The chain carries TRBV29-1 and TRBJ2-6; tentatively, D is TRBD1 (5 bases). V shed 6 bases and J shed 3 bases, with 9 bases lying between them. Germline CDR1 SQVTM, CDR2 ANQGSEA. CDR3 length: 13 amino acids. The DNA for the CDR3 is TGCAGCGTCCACAGGCGTGGGGCCAACGTCCTGACTTTC. Amino acids: CSVHRRGANVLTF. The whole variable domain, filled in from reference TRBV29-1 and TRBJ2-6, reads SAVISQKPSRDICQRGTSLTIQCQVDSQVTMMFWYRQQPGQSLTLIATANQGSEATYESGFVIDKFPISRPNLTFSTLTVSNMSPEDSSIYLCSVHRRGANVLTFGAGSRLTVL.

This chain uses TRBV28 with TRBJ1-1; a weak D match, TRBD1 (6 bases). The CDR3 length is 12 residues. Trimming took off 1 base at V and 10 bases at J, with 10 bases between the two ends. Germline values: CDR1 MDHEN, CDR2 SYDVKM. CDR3: CASSLLVGGAFF. For the CDR3, the DNA is TGTGCCAGCAGTTTATTAGTAGGGGGAGCTTTCTTT.

The chain couples TRBV28 to TRBJ1-4, with 7 bases identical to TRBD1. CDR1 is MDHEN, CDR2 SYDVKM, per germline. The CDR3 loop spans 13 amino acids. The V and J ends lost 10 bases and 8 bases, in that order; junction bases with no gene match: 10. The CDR3 protein is CATQTGNEEKLFF. The CDR3 nucleotides read TGTGCCACCCAGACAGGGAATGAGGAAAAACTGTTTTTT.

The chain joins TRBV11-2 to TRBJ2-1; maybe TRBD2 (6 bases). Germline lookup yields CDR1 SGHAT and CDR2 FQNNGV. The CDR3 runs to 17 residues. V lost 1 base and J lost 5, with 18 bases in between. Here the CDR3 DNA reads TGTGCCAGCAGCTTAGGTACCTTCGGGAGCAAGGACAATGAGCAGTTCTTC. It codes for CASSLGTFGSKDNEQFF.

The chain recombines TRBV19 with TRBJ1-5; D perhaps matches TRBD1 (6 bases). CDR1 LNHDA and CDR2 SQIVND come from the germline V gene (reference sequence). The CDR3 has 14 residues. V was shortened by 10 bases and J by 4 bases, with 17 bases between the two germline ends. The CDR3 DNA sequence: TGTGCCACCGAGGGGGGGTCCTCAAATCAGCCCCAGCATTTT. Translation gives CATEGGSSNQPQHF.

The chain has TRBV2 and TRBJ1-1; D might be TRBD1 (5 bases). Germline V gene lookup returns CDR1 SNHLY and CDR2 FYNNEI. V shed 4 bases and J shed 7 bases, with 10 bases lying between them. CDR3 length: 12 amino acids. The CDR3 sequence: CASSVQDLEAFF. CDR3 sequence (DNA): TGTGCCAGCAGTGTACAGGATCTTGAAGCTTTCTTT. The whole variable domain, filled in from reference TRBV2 and TRBJ1-1, reads EPEVTQTPSHQVTQMGQEVILRCVPISNHLYFYWYRQILGQKVEFLVSFYNNEISEKSEIFDDQFSVERPDGSNFTLKIRSTKLEDSAMYFCASSVQDLEAFFGQGTRLTVV.

The chain joins TRBV2 to TRBJ2-1, with D unclear. CDR1 SNHLY and CDR2 FYNNEI come from the germline V gene. The V end was cut by 9 bases, the J end by 7 bases, with 16 bases between. CDR3 size: 13 residues. CDR3 in DNA: TGTGCCAGTAGTCCCGGTGAGTTGAATGAGCAGTTCTTC. This encodes CASSPGELNEQFF.

The chain couples TRBV11-3 to TRBJ2-1; D is ambiguous. From germline, CDR1 is SGHNT and CDR2 YENEEA. V shed 4 bases and J shed 3 bases, with 7 bases lying between them. The length of the CDR3 is 13 residues. CDR3 region: CASSSSVYNEQFF. CDR3 coding DNA: TGTGCCAGCAGCTCGTCCGTCTACAATGAGCAGTTCTTC. Supplemented by reference TRBV11-3 and TRBJ2-1, the full variable domain reads EAGVVQSPRYKIIEKKQPVAFWCNPISGHNTLYWYLQNLGQGPELLIRYENEEAVDDSQLPKDRFSAERLKGVDSTLKIQPAELGDSAVYLCASSSSVYNEQFFGPGTRLTVL.

J is TRBJ1-5 and V is TRBV18; 11 positions agree with TRBD1. The CDR3 loop spans 14 amino acids. Unmatched junction bases numbered 6, after V lost 6 bases and J lost 8 bases. CDR1 and CDR2 (germline): KGHSH, LQKENI. CDR3 nucleotides: TGTGCCAGCTCGGTGGACAGGGGGCTGGAGCCCCAGCATTTT. This sequence encodes CASSVDRGLEPQHF.

The chain links TRBV6-5 to TRBJ1-3; D gene ambiguous. The CDR3 is 15 amino acids. The germline gives CDR1 MNHEY, CDR2 SVGAGI. The germline V and J ends were trimmed by 6 bases and 0 bases, with 12 bases remaining between them. This CDR3 reads CASSKGVNSGNTIYF. As DNA, the CDR3 is TGTGCCAGCAGCAAAGGAGTTAACTCTGGAAACACCATATATTTT.

This chain connects TRBV28 to TRBJ1-2, with D possibly matching TRBD1 (6 bases). Trimming stripped 7 bases from V and 8 bases from J, with 14 bases between. This CDR3 has 12 residues. Germline V lookup: CDR1 MDHEN, CDR2 SYDVKM. CDR3 sequence (DNA): TGTGCCAGCATTATCAATGGGGGCGGCTACACCTTC. Amino acids: CASIINGGGYTF.

V is TRBV4-2 and J is TRBJ1-1; D is uncertain. Germline CDR1 and CDR2: LGHNA and YNFKEQ. The CDR3 covers 11 residues. Trimming shortened V by 1 base and J by 8 bases, and 5 bases separated the two germline ends. Written as DNA, the CDR3 is TGTGCCAGCAGCCAAGGGCAAGAAGCTTTCTTT. Amino acid sequence: CASSQGQEAFF.

The chain recombines TRBV6-4 with TRBJ2-1; 7 nucleotides line up with TRBD1. The length of the CDR3 is 17 residues. V lost 0 bases to trimming and J lost 2 bases; unmatched junction nucleotides: 7. Per the germline V gene, CDR1 is MRHNA and CDR2 is SNTAGT. CDR3 in amino acids: CASSDSILGGPYNEQFF. The CDR3 DNA follows: TGTGCCAGCAGTGACTCGATATTAGGGGGCCCCTACAATGAGCAGTTCTTC.

This clone was seen just once. The chain has TRBV5-4 and TRBJ2-1; 12 positions match TRBD2. The CDR3 length is 15 residues. Looked up from germline, CDR1 is SGHNT and CDR2 is YYREEE (reference sequence). With V trimmed by 0 bases and J by 8 bases, 3 bases remained unmatched. CDR3 nucleotides: TGTGCCAGCAGCTTGGGACTAGCGGGAGACGATGAGCAGTTCTTC. It is translated as CASSLGLAGDDEQFF.